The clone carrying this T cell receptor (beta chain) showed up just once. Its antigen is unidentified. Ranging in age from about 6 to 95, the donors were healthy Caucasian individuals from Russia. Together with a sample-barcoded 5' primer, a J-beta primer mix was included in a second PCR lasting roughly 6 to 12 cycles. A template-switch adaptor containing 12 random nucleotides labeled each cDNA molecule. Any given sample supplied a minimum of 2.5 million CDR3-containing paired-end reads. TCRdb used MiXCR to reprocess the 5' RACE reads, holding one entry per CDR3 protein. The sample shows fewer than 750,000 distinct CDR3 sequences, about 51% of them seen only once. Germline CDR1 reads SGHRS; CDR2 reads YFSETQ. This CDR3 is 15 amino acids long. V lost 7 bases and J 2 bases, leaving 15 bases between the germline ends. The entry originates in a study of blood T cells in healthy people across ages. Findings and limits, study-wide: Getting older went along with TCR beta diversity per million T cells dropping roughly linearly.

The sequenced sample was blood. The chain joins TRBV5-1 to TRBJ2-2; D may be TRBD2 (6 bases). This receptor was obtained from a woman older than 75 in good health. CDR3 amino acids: CASLWGDPNTGELFF. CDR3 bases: TGCGCCAGCTTATGGGGGGACCCCAACACCGGGGAGCTGTTTTTT.